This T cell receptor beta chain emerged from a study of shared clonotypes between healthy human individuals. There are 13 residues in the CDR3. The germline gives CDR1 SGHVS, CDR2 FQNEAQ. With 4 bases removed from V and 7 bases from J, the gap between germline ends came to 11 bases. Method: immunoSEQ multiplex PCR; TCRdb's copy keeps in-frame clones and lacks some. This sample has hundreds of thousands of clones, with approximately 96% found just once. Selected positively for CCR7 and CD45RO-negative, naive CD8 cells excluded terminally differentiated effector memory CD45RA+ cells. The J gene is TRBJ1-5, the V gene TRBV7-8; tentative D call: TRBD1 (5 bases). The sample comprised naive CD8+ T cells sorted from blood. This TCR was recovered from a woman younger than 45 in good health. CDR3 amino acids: CASSWTPGQPQHF. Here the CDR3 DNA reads TGTGCCAGCAGCTGGACACCGGGGCAGCCCCAGCATTTT.